These T cell receptor beta chains were read from a single sample in a study of neoadjuvant anti-PD-1 for oral cavity cancer. The protocol was immunoSEQ multiplex PCR, while the TCRdb copy is restricted to in-frame clones and leaves out a portion. The table has 7,000 to 9,500 clones, 70% seen once; the top ten hold 2.9%. The sequences come from PBMCs, collected after nivolumab (anti-PD-1) treatment. The receptor source for this set is a person aged 35-79 years with oral cavity squamous cell carcinoma. Each CDR3 is given without its conserved first and last residue. A D gene is named only where the DNA matches it firmly.

j_gene	v_gene	d_gene	CDR3aa
TRBJ1-2	TRBV19	TRBD1	ASSLTGVYGYT
TRBJ2-7	TRBV11-2	NA	ASSLGRGNYEQY
TRBJ1-3	TRBV29-1	NA	SVGSGNTIY
TRBJ1-5	TRBV11-2	NA	ASSLSRGNQPQH
TRBJ2-1	TRBV19	TRBD1	ASKPGQGNYNEQF
TRBJ2-3	TRBV19	NA	ASSLIAGTDTQY
TRBJ1-1	TRBV6-5	NA	ASSPPDRPNTEAF
TRBJ2-3	TRBV6-4	TRBD2	ASSGGATDTQY
TRBJ2-5	TRBV2	TRBD1	ASRGQGAVETQY
TRBJ1-4	TRBV13	NA	ASSHRGSREKLF
TRBJ2-5	TRBV7-9	TRBD1	ASSLRQGGQETQY
TRBJ1-2	TRBV7-8	NA	ASTPPDKYYGYT
TRBJ1-2	TRBV19	NA	ASRNRPDYGYT
TRBJ1-3	TRBV7-3	NA	ASSLNSGAGNTIY
TRBJ2-4	TRBV5-5	TRBD1	ASSYDRGVQY
TRBJ2-2	TRBV4-3	NA	ASSQDVFGATNTGELF
TRBJ2-4	TRBV5-6	TRBD1	ASSTTGVGNIQY
TRBJ1-1	TRBV13	TRBD1	ASSIQGAEAF
TRBJ1-1	TRBV6-5	NA	ASSTGFESTEAF
TRBJ1-1	TRBV6-1	NA	ASSEVGDTEAF
TRBJ2-1	TRBV28	NA	ASTSRLHEQF
TRBJ1-6	TRBV4-2	TRBD1	ASSRDRGSNSPLH
TRBJ2-7	TRBV28	NA	ASSLLSYEQY
TRBJ1-2	TRBV2	NA	ASSEALRRKVDYGYT
TRBJ2-1	TRBV6-1	NA	ASSELVPVNEQF
TRBJ1-1	TRBV4-2	NA	ASSGAGDLGEAF
TRBJ1-4	TRBV2	TRBD1	ASRGQGRTNEKLF
TRBJ1-6	TRBV6-5	NA	ASKEESPLH
TRBJ2-3	TRBV11-2	NA	ASSPKEGFRTADTQY
TRBJ1-2	TRBV4-3	NA	ASSQEIRDGYGYT
TRBJ2-5	TRBV19	NA	ASSKSRRDRETQY
TRBJ2-5	TRBV20-1	NA	SGPLGETQY
TRBJ2-3	TRBV10-1	TRBD2	ASSEGSGDTDTQY
TRBJ2-5	TRBV5-6	NA	ASSLYGETIQETQY
TRBJ1-5	TRBV7-2	NA	ASSVHQGSGRPQH
TRBJ2-3	TRBV10-3	TRBD2	AISAARGGLASTDTQY
TRBJ1-2	TRBV6-1	TRBD1	ASSNRQGIYGYT
TRBJ2-7	TRBV15	NA	ATSSPARGSLFYEQY
TRBJ1-1	TRBV19	NA	ASRDNPSTTEAF
TRBJ2-6	TRBV11-2	NA	ASSLVGFAGFSGANVLT
TRBJ1-2	TRBV9	NA	ASSGPEGGSYGYT
TRBJ2-7	TRBV9	NA	ASSVASQRRASEQY
TRBJ2-1	TRBV7-6	TRBD2	ASSLETSGGARQF
TRBJ2-3	TRBV9	NA	ASSVAPQPDTDTQY
TRBJ2-7	TRBV10-3	TRBD2	AISSGGTPEQY
TRBJ1-2	TRBV5-1	TRBD1	ASSLGRTGGYGYT
TRBJ1-1	TRBV28	NA	ASSPLGNTEAF
TRBJ1-1	TRBV18	NA	ASSPRADGTNTEAF
TRBJ1-6	TRBV18	NA	ASSPRGAGENSPLH
TRBJ2-2	TRBV9	NA	ASSVRADYNTGELF
TRBJ1-2	TRBV20-1	TRBD1	SARGIDGYT
TRBJ2-1	TRBV7-8	NA	ASSLKGSGEQF
TRBJ2-7	TRBV5-1	NA	ASSLPGQRDYEQY